This passage covers 26 T cell receptor beta chains from one sample sequenced in a study of cytomegalovirus exposure and HLA in healthy donors. PCR primers comprised 60 Vbeta and 13 Jbeta primers. TCRdb's table, derived via immunoSEQ multiplex PCR, lists solely in-frame clones and lacks some. The sample yields 150,000 to 200,000 clones, about 76% seen once. Sequencing was carried out using PBMCs. These receptors were taken from a woman between 50 and 59 years old in good health and CMV-seronegative.

This clone appeared a single time. V usage is TRBV5-1 and J usage is TRBJ2-5; 10 bases line up with TRBD2. The CDR3 loop spans 15 amino acids. V gave up 3 bases and J gave up 3 bases; unmatched junction bases: 5. Germline lookup yields CDR1 SGHRS and CDR2 YFSETQ. Written as DNA, the CDR3 is TGCGCCAGCAGCTCGAGCGGGAGGGTAGAAGAGACCCAGTACTTC. This translates into CASSSSGRVEETQYF. The complete variable domain, with remaining parts taken from reference TRBV5-1 and TRBJ2-5, reads KAGVTQTPRYLIKTRGQQVTLSCSPISGHRSVSWYQQTPGQGLQFLFEYFSETQRNKGNFPGRFSGRQFSNSRSEMNVSTLELGDSALYLCASSSSGRVEETQYFGPGTRLLVL.

This clone showed up just once. The chain combines TRBV6-5 with TRBJ2-3; the match to TRBD2 covers 9 bases. J gave up 4 bases and V 0 bases, and 5 bases lay outside the gene matches. The germline V gene encodes CDR1 MNHEY and CDR2 SVGAGI. The CDR3 contains 16 residues. The CDR3 loop reads CASSYSGGRAADTQYF. Here the CDR3 DNA reads TGTGCCAGCAGTTACTCCGGCGGGAGGGCCGCAGATACGCAGTATTTT.

In DNA form, the CDR3 reads TGTGCCAGCACACAGGTTTACTACACCTTC. Translation: CASTQVYYTF. The chain combines TRBV5-4 with TRBJ1-2; TRBD1 might be the D (5 bases). Trimming removed 6 bases from V and 10 bases from J, with 10 bases in between. CDR3 size: 10 residues. Germline V gene data show CDR1 as SGHNT and CDR2 as YYREEE (reference sequence).

The chain is built from TRBV9 and TRBJ2-1; tentatively, D is TRBD1 (5 bases). Germline values: CDR1 SGDLS, CDR2 YYNGEE. This CDR3 region has 12 residues. The V end was cut by 3 bases, the J end by 12 bases, with 13 bases between. CDR3 DNA sequence: TGTGCCAGCAGCGCGGACAAGGGTGCGCAGTTCTTC. Its protein is CASSADKGAQFF.

This clone was picked up one time. The chain links TRBV5-5 to TRBJ1-6; D is possibly TRBD1 (5 bases). The CDR3 is 14 residues long. Germline V gene lookup returns CDR1 SGHKS and CDR2 YYEKEE (reference sequence). The V end lost 0 bases, the J end lost 6 bases, and 7 bases lay between the germline ends. CDR3 DNA: TGTGCCAGCAGCTTGGAAGGGGCTAATTCACCCCTCCACTTT. It specifies CASSLEGANSPLHF.

V is TRBV6-5 and J is TRBJ2-2, with D maybe TRBD2 (6 bases). From germline, CDR1 is MNHEY and CDR2 SVGAGI. The CDR3 contains 15 residues. V lost 4 bases, J lost 4 bases, and 13 bases lay in between. Here the CDR3 DNA reads TGTGCCAGCAGTTTCATGGTGGGAGGCACCGGGGAGCTGTTTTTT. Protein: CASSFMVGGTGELFF.

The chain employs TRBV9 and TRBJ1-1; 10 bases are shared with TRBD1. CDR3 size: 16 residues. With V trimmed by 4 bases and J by 4 bases, 10 bases remained unmatched. Germline CDR1 is SGDLS and CDR2 is YYNGEE. The CDR3 is CASSPRQGAATTEAFF. The CDR3 region has the DNA TGTGCCAGCAGCCCCCGACAGGGGGCCGCGACCACTGAAGCTTTCTTT.

The rearrangement uses TRBV9 and TRBJ1-4; D is unclear. The CDR3 loop spans 14 amino acids. Trimming removed 3 bases at V and 4 bases at J, with 10 bases between. CDR1 is SGDLS and CDR2 is YYNGEE in the germline V gene. CDR3 DNA: TGTGCCAGCAGCGGGGAGGGTGTTAATGAAAAACTGTTTTTT. It specifies CASSGEGVNEKLFF.

This sequence joins TRBV11-1 and TRBJ2-5, with D tentatively TRBD2 (5 bases). V was clipped by 3 bases and J by 5 bases, with 10 bases between them. CDR3 size: 13 residues. From germline, CDR1 is SGHAT and CDR2 FQDESV (reference sequence). Here the CDR3 DNA reads TGTGCCAGCAGCTTGGAGGTGGTGGAGACCCAGTACTTC. Translated: CASSLEVVETQYF.

This rearrangement joins TRBV27 to TRBJ1-1, with D possibly matching TRBD1 (6 bases). Germline V gives CDR1 MNHEY, CDR2 SMNVEV (reference sequence). V lost 4 bases and J 8 bases, leaving 11 bases between the germline ends. This CDR3 comprises 12 residues. CDR3 nucleotide sequence: TGTGCCAGCAGTTCCCTTGGGGGCGAAGCTTTCTTT. Amino acid sequence: CASSSLGGEAFF.

V usage is TRBV5-6 and J usage is TRBJ2-7; 7 bases agree with TRBD1. V shed 3 bases, J shed 1 base, and the junction held 4 bases outside the gene matches. The germline V gene encodes CDR1 SGHDT and CDR2 YYEEEE. The CDR3 is made up of 14 amino acids. The chain's CDR3 is CASSWGQRSYEQYF. As DNA, the CDR3 is TGTGCCAGCAGCTGGGGACAGAGATCCTACGAGCAGTACTTC.

The chain has TRBV2 and TRBJ2-5, with D perhaps TRBD2 (6 bases). CDR3 length: 16 amino acids. The V end was cut by 3 bases, the J end by 4 bases, with 18 bases between. Germline assignment: CDR1 SNHLY and CDR2 FYNNEI. CDR3 sequence: CASSDPRDLSGETQYF. CDR3 in DNA: TGTGCCAGCAGTGACCCCAGGGATCTTAGCGGAGAGACCCAGTACTTC.

The chain uses TRBV27 and TRBJ1-1; D remains unclear. Germline V gene data show CDR1 as MNHEY and CDR2 as SMNVEV (reference sequence). This CDR3 is 11 amino acids long. V gave up 7 bases and J gave up 4 bases, with 7 bases separating them. The CDR3 sequence: CASTRGTEAFF. CDR3 bases: TGTGCCAGCACTCGAGGCACTGAAGCTTTCTTT.

The CDR3 spells CASSQGQMNTEAFF. For the CDR3, the DNA is TGTGCCAGCAGCCAGGGACAGATGAACACTGAAGCTTTCTTT. The chain recombines TRBV9 with TRBJ1-1; 7 positions match TRBD1. This CDR3 comprises 14 residues. V shed 4 bases, J shed 0 bases, and the junction held 3 bases outside the gene matches. Germline lookup yields CDR1 SGDLS and CDR2 YYNGEE. Full variable domain (missing parts from reference TRBV9 and TRBJ1-1): DSGVTQTPKHLITATGQRVTLRCSPRSGDLSVYWYQQSLDQGLQFLIQYYNGEERAKGNILERFSAQQFPDLHSELNLSSLELGDSALYFCASSQGQMNTEAFFGQGTRLTVV.

The chain links TRBV5-1 to TRBJ2-1; 11 bases fit TRBD2. Germline values: CDR1 SGHRS, CDR2 YFSETQ. V was pared by 3 bases and J by 0 bases, with 8 bases of the junction left unmatched. The CDR3 consists of 18 residues. CDR3 sequence: CASSSLPTSGISYNEQFF. The CDR3 coding sequence is TGCGCCAGCAGCTCCCTCCCGACTAGCGGGATCTCCTACAATGAGCAGTTCTTC.

The chain recombines TRBV19 with TRBJ2-1, with D maybe TRBD1 (6 bases). The CDR3 covers 13 residues. In germline, CDR1 is LNHDA, CDR2 SQIVND (reference sequence). Trimming cost V 2 bases and J 9 bases, with 11 bases left between them. CDR3 DNA: TGTGCCAGTAGTATATCCAGGGGCGGTGAGCAGTTCTTC. This gives the protein CASSISRGGEQFF.

On this clone: A junction boundary mismatches the germline segment, possibly from a read error. This chain uses TRBV7-9 with TRBJ2-7; 7 bases line up with TRBD1. The germline V gene has CDR1 SEHNR and CDR2 FQNEAQ (reference sequence). The CDR3 contains 12 residues. CDR3 nucleotides: TGTTCCAGCAGCTTAGACAGGGACGAGCAGTACTTC. It encodes CSSSLDRDEQYF.

The chain uses TRBV7-9 and TRBJ1-2, with TRBD1 as a possible D gene (5 bases). V shed 5 bases and J shed 9 bases, with 22 bases lying between them. The CDR3 runs to 15 residues. CDR1 is SEHNR, CDR2 FQNEAQ, per germline (reference sequence). This chain's CDR3 is CASSRGGSWIRSYTF. CDR3 bases: TGTGCCAGCAGCCGTGGGGGGTCGTGGATTAGGAGCTACACCTTC.

To note about this clone: Within the sample, other DNA sequences also encode this same CDR3. The CDR3 bases are TGTGCCAGCTCACCAGGGACAGGGTATAATTCACCCCTCCACTTT. This sequence encodes CASSPGTGYNSPLHF. The rearrangement links TRBV18 to TRBJ1-6, with 9 bases that match TRBD1. Germline CDR1 and CDR2: KGHSH and LQKENI. V dropped 2 bases and J dropped 4; count of bases not matched to a gene: 0. This CDR3 contains 15 residues.

J is TRBJ2-5 and V is TRBV15; weak D call: TRBD1 (6 bases). The germline V gene encodes CDR1 LNHNV and CDR2 YYDKDF (reference sequence). CDR3 length: 16 amino acids. Trimming removed 0 bases at V and 7 bases at J, with 18 bases between. In nucleotides, the CDR3 is TGTGCCACCAGCAGAGATAACAGGGCCCTAGCTGGGACCCAGTACTTC. This encodes CATSRDNRALAGTQYF.

The V gene is TRBV6-1, the J gene TRBJ1-1; the match to TRBD1 covers 7 bases. The CDR3 length is 15 residues. CDR1 is MNHNS and CDR2 is SASEGT in the germline V gene. V lost 3 bases and J lost 2; bases outside the gene matches: 6. The CDR3 DNA follows: TGTGCCAGCAGTGATGCTGGACAGGCAAACACTGAAGCTTTCTTT. It codes for CASSDAGQANTEAFF.

This chain joins TRBV14 and TRBJ1-2; D is unresolved. Trimming pared 1 base from V and 5 bases from J, leaving 17 bases between. From germline, CDR1 is SGHDN and CDR2 FVKESK. The CDR3 spans 16 residues. Here the CDR3 DNA reads TGTGCCAGCAGCCAAGTTGGCATGCCCAACGGGTATGGCTACACCTTC. Translated, it gives CASSQVGMPNGYGYTF. Complete variable domain (other parts from reference TRBV14 and TRBJ1-2): EAGVTQFPSHSVIEKGQTVTLRCDPISGHDNLYWYRRVMGKEIKFLLHFVKESKQDESGMPNNRFLAERTGGTYSTLKVQPAELEDSGVYFCASSQVGMPNGYGYTFGSGTRLTVV.

This clone was detected once. The chain recombines TRBV19 with TRBJ1-1, with a tentative D call TRBD1 (5 bases). Germline V gene sequence: CDR1 LNHDA, CDR2 SQIVND (reference sequence). CDR3 size: 13 residues. Trimming removed 5 bases from V and 1 base from J, with 8 bases in between. This chain's CDR3 is CASSADRNTEAFF. The CDR3 bases are TGTGCCAGTAGTGCCGACAGGAACACTGAAGCTTTCTTT. The whole variable domain, remainder taken from reference TRBV19 and TRBJ1-1, is DGGITQSPKYLFRKEGQNVTLSCEQNLNHDAMYWYRQDPGQGLRLIYYSQIVNDFQKGDIAEGYSVSREKKESFPLTVTSAQKNPTAFYLCASSADRNTEAFFGQGTRLTVV.

The gene calls are TRBV28 and TRBJ1-3; 10 positions match TRBD1. Unmatched junction bases numbered 5, after V lost 4 bases and J lost 2 bases. The CDR3 extends over 16 amino acids. Germline assignment: CDR1 MDHEN and CDR2 SYDVKM. The CDR3 sequence is CASSSRTGGTGNTIYF. The CDR3 coding sequence is TGTGCCAGCAGTTCTCGGACAGGGGGAACTGGAAACACCATATATTTT.

The gene calls are TRBV11-2 and TRBJ2-7, with D uncertain. CDR1 and CDR2 from the germline V gene are SGHAT and FQNNGV. Trimming took 2 bases from V and 1 from J, leaving 6 bases between them. This CDR3 region has 13 residues. CDR3 region: CASSLTDSYEQYF. The CDR3 nucleotides are TGTGCCAGCAGCTTAACAGATTCCTACGAGCAGTACTTC.

J is TRBJ2-7 and V is TRBV7-9; D is perhaps TRBD2 (7 bases). Germline CDR1 is SEHNR and CDR2 is FQNEAQ (reference sequence). The CDR3 contains 14 residues. The germline V and J ends were trimmed by 5 bases and 4 bases, with 15 bases remaining between them. The CDR3 is CASSTQGRGYEQYF. The DNA for the CDR3 is TGTGCCAGCAGCACCCAGGGGAGGGGTTACGAGCAGTACTTC.